The present T cell receptor (beta chain) was sequenced within a study of T cell responses to AZD1222 COVID-19 vaccine. To note about this clone: Its antigen remains unidentified.

Measured with immunoSEQ multiplex PCR; TCRdb has only the in-frame clones, and not every one. The data contain over 150,000 clones, roughly 94% of them singletons. Germline V gene sequence: CDR1 SGHTA, CDR2 FQGNSA. This CDR3 is 14 amino acids long. Trimming pared 2 bases from V and 2 bases from J, leaving 10 bases between. General study findings and limits: Reports say nearly half of spike-specific TCRs go after unmutated variant regions. Possibly, clonal diversity was underestimated; donors were largely white British and included more females. The peak T cell response came first, and repertoires were sampled only after it. Vaccine-associated CD4 TCRs ranged over spike, dominating at 160-218 and 743-854.

This chain uses TRBV7-2 with TRBJ2-7, with unresolved D. The clonotype originates from an adult in good health. This specimen was peripheral blood, taken on day 0 of MenACWY control vaccination. The CDR3 protein is CASSLMRTAYEQYF. The CDR3, as DNA: TGTGCCAGCAGCTTAATGCGGACCGCCTACGAGCAGTACTTC.